These 25 T cell receptor beta chains were all obtained from the same sample, sequenced in a study of T cell repertoires in cytomegalovirus infection. TCRdb itself ran the reads through MiXCR, one entry per CDR3 protein. The sample has more than 400,000 distinct CDR3 sequences, about 26% seen once. Sequencing was carried out using PBMCs. The source of these receptors is a human donor in good health (CMV status not recorded). Some clones in this sample may be carry-over from other donors' samples.

The J gene is TRBJ2-7, the V gene TRBV27; TRBD2 matches 7 bases. Per the germline V gene, CDR1 is MNHEY and CDR2 is SMNVEV (reference sequence). The ends lost 6 bases at V and 0 bases at J; junction bases unmatched: 8. The CDR3 is 15 residues long. The CDR3 DNA is TGTGCCAGCAGAACCCCTGGCGGGAGCTCCTACGAGCAGTACTTC. Protein product: CASRTPGGSSYEQYF.

This clonotype occurred a few times. The rearrangement links TRBV11-2 to TRBJ1-1; D not resolved. V was pared by 4 bases and J by 11 bases, with 11 bases between. The CDR3 is 11 amino acids. The germline V gene has CDR1 SGHAT and CDR2 FQNNGV. The CDR3: CASSSGPRAFF. The CDR3 region has the DNA TGTGCCAGCAGCTCCGGGCCGAGGGCTTTCTTT.

The chain recombines TRBV20-1 with TRBJ2-7; the match to TRBD1 covers 9 bases. Germline V gene data show CDR1 as DFQATT and CDR2 as SNEGSKA (reference sequence). The CDR3 is made up of 15 amino acids. The junction had 8 bases not matched to a gene; V was cut back by 2 bases and J by 3 bases. The CDR3 reads CSARPAGTGNYEQYF. DNA for the CDR3: TGCAGTGCTAGACCAGCCGGGACAGGGAACTACGAGCAGTACTTC.

V usage is TRBV6-5 and J usage is TRBJ1-3, with D uncertain. The V gene's germline CDR1 is MNHEY and CDR2 SVGAGI. V lost 0 bases and J 0 bases, leaving 3 bases between the germline ends. There are 14 residues in the CDR3. CDR3 amino acids: CASSYSSSGNTIYF. The CDR3 DNA is TGTGCCAGCAGTTACTCGAGCTCTGGAAACACCATATATTTT.

This clonotype was picked up a small number of times. V gene TRBV5-4 combines with J gene TRBJ2-5, with 14 bases matching TRBD2. The CDR3 is made up of 15 amino acids. Germline loops: CDR1 SGHNT, CDR2 YYREEE (reference sequence). V lost 4 bases to trimming and J lost 1 base; unmatched junction nucleotides: 0. In DNA, the CDR3 is TGTGCCAGCAGCGGACTAGCGGGAGGCCAAGAGACCCAGTACTTC. Translated: CASSGLAGGQETQYF.

This chain links TRBV19 with TRBJ1-5, with a weak D call TRBD1 (5 bases). The CDR3 length is 16 residues. V was trimmed by 3 bases and J by 3 bases, leaving 15 bases between them. CDR1 is LNHDA, CDR2 SQIVND, per germline (reference sequence). The CDR3 reads CASSMTGRLVNQPQHF. DNA for the CDR3: TGTGCCAGTAGTATGACGGGACGGCTTGTCAATCAGCCCCAGCATTTT.

The chain carries TRBV3-1 and TRBJ1-5, with D unresolved. The V end lost 0 bases, the J end lost 5 bases, and 8 bases lay between the germline ends. The CDR3 is 14 residues long. Germline V gene data show CDR1 as LGHDT and CDR2 as YNNKEL (reference sequence). The CDR3 reads CASSQDTGYQPQHF. CDR3 DNA sequence: TGTGCCAGCAGCCAAGATACCGGTTATCAGCCCCAGCATTTT. The whole variable domain, remainder taken from reference TRBV3-1 and TRBJ1-5, is DTAVSQTPKYLVTQMGNDKSIKCEQNLGHDTMYWYKQDSKKFLKIMFSYNNKELIINETVPNRFSPKSPDKAHLNLHINSLELGDSAVYFCASSQDTGYQPQHFGDGTRLSIL.

This clonotype was seen a few times. The rearrangement links TRBV10-3 to TRBJ2-5; D tentatively reads TRBD1 or TRBD2 (5 bases each). CDR3 length: 14 amino acids. In germline, CDR1 is ENHRY, CDR2 SYGVKD. V was clipped by 2 bases and J by 2 bases, with 9 bases between them. CDR3 region: CAISEPGAQETQYF. The CDR3, as DNA: TGTGCCATCAGTGAGCCCGGGGCGCAAGAGACCCAGTACTTC.

This clonotype was seen repeatedly, ten times or more. The chain combines TRBV11-3 with TRBJ2-7; possibly TRBD1 for D (5 bases). Trimming shortened V by 0 bases and J by 3 bases, and 24 bases separated the two germline ends. This CDR3 is built from 19 residues. The germline V gene encodes CDR1 SGHNT and CDR2 YENEEA. CDR3 residues: CASSLEMGQLHPIFYEQYV. DNA of the CDR3: TGTGCCAGCAGCTTAGAGATGGGGCAGCTTCATCCCATCTTCTACGAGCAGTACGTC.

The chain has TRBV12-3 or TRBV12-4 and TRBJ2-3, with 9 bases matching TRBD1. V gave up 5 bases and J gave up 5 bases; unmatched junction bases: 8. The CDR3 has 15 residues. CDR3 bases: TGTGCCAGCAGTCGAACAGGGGGCTCAAGAGATACGCAGTATTTT. It is translated as CASSRTGGSRDTQYF.

This chain links TRBV4-3 with TRBJ2-3, with D unresolved. This CDR3 comprises 16 residues. With 4 bases removed from V and 1 base from J, the gap between germline ends came to 15 bases. Germline V gene lookup returns CDR1 LGHNA and CDR2 YSLEER. Here the CDR3 DNA reads TGCGCCAGCAGCCCGTCTCCCCCCCTGGGCACAGATACGCAGTATTTT. Residues: CASSPSPPLGTDTQYF.

The chain employs TRBV20-1 and TRBJ2-5; 8 bases fit TRBD1. V dropped 6 bases and J dropped 4; count of bases not matched to a gene: 4. Germline values: CDR1 DFQATT, CDR2 SNEGSKA (reference sequence). The CDR3 extends over 12 amino acids. The chain's CDR3 is CSARTGGETQYF. CDR3 coding DNA: TGCAGTGCCCGTACAGGGGGAGAGACCCAGTACTTC.

V is TRBV6-2 or TRBV6-3 and J is TRBJ1-4; 7 bases fit TRBD1. After removal of 6 bases from V and 7 bases from J, the junction contained 5 bases not matched to a gene. CDR3 size: 13 residues. Germline CDR1 MNHEY, CDR2 SVGEGT. CDR3 DNA sequence: TGTGCCAGCAGCAAGACAGGGAGTGAAAAACTGTTTTTT. Its protein is CASSKTGSEKLFF.

J is TRBJ1-1 and V is TRBV10-3; the match to TRBD1 covers 9 bases. Germline V gives CDR1 ENHRY, CDR2 SYGVKD. Trimming at V came to 8 bases and at J to 1 base, leaving 5 bases not matched to a gene. This CDR3 contains 14 residues. The CDR3 DNA reads TGTGCCATCGGGGACAGGGAGGGGAACACTGAAGCTTTCTTT. It codes for CAIGDREGNTEAFF.

This clonotype was seen only a few times. The CDR3 sequence: CASSRGGRESEQFF. As DNA, the CDR3 is TGTGCCAGCTCCCGGGGGGGCCGAGAGAGTGAGCAGTTCTTC. This chain connects TRBV7-3 to TRBJ2-1; TRBD2 aligns across 8 bases. This CDR3 contains 14 residues. Germline assignment: CDR1 SGHTA and CDR2 FQGTGA. V shed 8 bases and J 9 bases; nucleotides not matched to a gene: 12. Using reference TRBV7-3 and TRBJ2-1 for the parts outside the CDR3, the full variable domain is GAGVSQTPSNKVTEKGKYVELRCDPISGHTALYWYRQSLGQGPEFLIYFQGTGAADDSGLPNDRFFAVRPEGSVSTLKIQRTERGDSAVYLCASSRGGRESEQFFGPGTRLTVL.

This clonotype appeared a few times. The chain links TRBV7-2 to TRBJ2-5; 8 bases match TRBD2. This CDR3 is 13 amino acids long. The germline V gene encodes CDR1 SGHTA and CDR2 FQGNSA. Trimming at V came to 5 bases and at J to 5 bases, leaving 4 bases not matched to a gene. The CDR3, as DNA: TGTGCCAGCAGCCGCGAGCGGGAGGAGACCCAGTACTTC. Translation gives CASSREREETQYF.

The rearrangement joins TRBV30 to TRBJ1-1; TRBD1 might be the D (5 bases). The CDR3 consists of 11 residues. The germline CDR1 and CDR2 sequences are GTSNPN and SVGIG (reference sequence). V was pared by 3 bases and J by 12 bases, with 14 bases between. The CDR3 coding sequence is TGTGCCTGGAGGATCCGGGACGGAACTTTCTTT. Translation gives CAWRIRDGTFF.

This clonotype was observed a handful of times. The chain couples TRBV6-6 to TRBJ2-1; 11 bases map to TRBD2. The CDR3 spans 15 residues. Germline CDR1 reads MNHNY; CDR2 reads SVGAGI (reference sequence). With 5 bases clipped from V and 6 bases from J, the junction kept 6 bases outside the gene matches. As DNA, the CDR3 is TGTGCCAGCAGTGACGCCGGGACTAGCGGCAATGAGCAGTTCTTC. Encoded protein: CASSDAGTSGNEQFF.

The chain couples TRBV7-6 to TRBJ1-1, with a tentative D call TRBD1 (6 bases). The CDR3 consists of 15 residues. Trimming pared 5 bases from V and 0 bases from J, leaving 13 bases between. Germline V gene lookup returns CDR1 SGHVS and CDR2 FNYEAQ. The chain's CDR3 is CASSPGGGLNTEAFF. The CDR3 bases are TGTGCCAGCAGCCCCGGGGGGGGGCTGAACACTGAAGCTTTCTTT.

The chain recombines TRBV28 with TRBJ1-1; the match to TRBD1 covers 9 bases. This CDR3 has 17 residues. V shed 3 bases and J 5 bases; nucleotides not matched to a gene: 13. The germline V gene has CDR1 MDHEN and CDR2 SYDVKM. The DNA for the CDR3 is TGTGCCAGCAGTTTCCCCCTTAACAGGGGGCGTTTAACTGAAGCTTTCTTT. Translated: CASSFPLNRGRLTEAFF.

There are a few counts of this clonotype. This sequence joins TRBV12-3 or TRBV12-4 and TRBJ1-1; 10 bases agree with TRBD1. J lost 5 bases, V lost 5 bases, and 11 bases had no gene match. CDR3 size: 16 residues. The CDR3 nucleotides read TGTGCCAGCAGTCACCTCACCGGGACAGGGGTGACTGAAGCTTTCTTT. It encodes CASSHLTGTGVTEAFF.

This clonotype was seen only a few times. The chain couples TRBV5-1 to TRBJ2-6; D unclear. Trimming took off 6 bases at V and 0 bases at J, with 19 bases between the two ends. The V gene's germline CDR1 is SGHRS and CDR2 YFSETQ. The CDR3 covers 18 residues. This chain's CDR3 is CASTSDVLTGSGANVLTF. The CDR3 DNA sequence: TGCGCCAGCACTTCGGACGTGCTGACCGGCTCTGGGGCCAACGTCCTGACTTTC.

This rearrangement joins TRBV5-1 to TRBJ2-1, with D possibly TRBD1 on 6 matching bases. Trimming took 0 bases from V and 3 from J, leaving 16 bases between them. Germline CDR1 is SGHRS and CDR2 is YFSETQ. The CDR3 loop spans 17 amino acids. The CDR3 DNA sequence: TGCGCCAGCAGCTTGGACGTGGCAGGGGACCACTACAATGAGCAGTTCTTC. Translating it yields CASSLDVAGDHYNEQFF. Full variable domain (remainder filled in from reference TRBV5-1 and TRBJ2-1): KAGVTQTPRYLIKTRGQQVTLSCSPISGHRSVSWYQQTPGQGLQFLFEYFSETQRNKGNFPGRFSGRQFSNSRSEMNVSTLELGDSALYLCASSLDVAGDHYNEQFFGPGTRLTVL.

This clonotype came up a few times. The CDR3 here is CASSQKLAGVPDTQYF. The CDR3 DNA sequence: TGTGCCAGCAGCCAGAAACTAGCGGGAGTTCCAGATACGCAGTATTTT. The J gene is TRBJ2-3, the V gene TRBV7-2, with TRBD2 matching 11 bases. The CDR3 covers 16 residues. The germline CDR1 and CDR2 sequences are SGHTA and FQGNSA. The J segment lost 4 bases and the V segment lost 5 bases, leaving 8 bases of the junction unmatched.

The chain recombines TRBV3-1 with TRBJ2-5; D not resolved. The CDR3 totals 14 residues. Germline V gene data show CDR1 as LGHDT and CDR2 as YNNKEL (reference sequence). The V end lost 6 bases, the J end lost 1 base, and 12 bases lay between the germline ends. The CDR3 region has the DNA TGTGCCAGCAGTCTAGTCGCTTCCCAAGAGACCCAGTACTTC. This codes for CASSLVASQETQYF.